This TCR beta chain was recovered during a study of blood T cells in healthy people across ages. The CDR3 loop spans 12 amino acids. The V gene lost 4 bases and the J gene lost 5 bases, with 7 bases spanning the gap. Looked up from germline, CDR1 is SGHNT and CDR2 is YYREEE (reference sequence). Study-wide points: While age rose, TCR beta diversity per million T cells dropped in a roughly linear way. Both higher diversity and more naive CD4+ cells marked long-lived donors when set against aged donors. CMV status of donors was not determined, possibly confounding expanded clonotype changes.

Turning to this clonotype: Its cognate antigen is unknown.

A J-beta primer mix and a sample-barcoded 5' primer were used in a second PCR of roughly 6 to 12 cycles. TCRdb passed the 5' RACE reads through MiXCR, listing each CDR3 protein once. Of approximately 880,000 distinct CDR3 sequences listed, under 50% are singletons. The chain has TRBV5-4 and TRBJ2-1; D unresolved. This receptor was obtained from a man aged 25 to 40 in good health. The sample comprised blood. The CDR3 is CASSTTNNEQFF. The CDR3 bases are TGTGCCAGCAGCACTACCAACAATGAGCAGTTCTTC.